This section outlines one TCR beta chain sequence together with its context. Its antigen is still unknown. Within one base of it there is no much larger clone, and no base qualities were kept. The cohort was made up of approximately 670 healthy bone marrow donors. At the time of sampling, all cohort members were nominally healthy, though unrecorded immune exposures were likely present. The donor was CMV seropositive and belonged to the group of about 290 seropositive cohort members. Every donor gave a peripheral blood sample, and the peripheral blood mononuclear cells from that sample were used for TCR beta sequencing. The Qiagen DNeasy Blood Extraction Kit was used to extract genomic DNA from the blood cell samples. Library preparation employed the immunoSEQ multiplex PCR assay. The multiplex PCR relied on a mix of 60 forward primers for TCR Vbeta segments and 13 reverse primers for TCR Jbeta segments. The CDR3 region of rearranged TCR beta genes was amplified from genomic DNA by a multiplex PCR assay. The Illumina HiSeq System was used to sequence the amplified TCR beta libraries as 87-base-pair reads. Turning to the authors' computational methods: A later analysis tallied 70 million to 100 million unique TCR beta chains across the 700 or so repertoires, and approximately 12 million of those chains were shared by two or more donors. A nearest-neighbor algorithm error-corrected the raw reads and collapsed the reads into unique sequences, merging closely related sequences to remove PCR and sequencing errors. Alignment of CDR3 sequences to IMGT reference sequences was used to assign V, D and J gene segments. For a sequence to be retained, at least a six-nucleotide match to both a V gene segment and a J gene segment was required. A rearrangement was called productive if the CDR3 had no stop codons and remained in frame with V and J, and every other rearrangement was called non-productive. CDR3 was defined according to IMGT convention as the region running from the second conserved V-encoded cysteine to the conserved J-encoded phenylalanine. The earlier analysis of fewer than 750 of the donors excluded sequences that lacked an unambiguous match to a single V gene segment. In an earlier analysis of some 590 of the donors, a V segment was called functional when productive rearrangements were above 56.7%, and segregating when the standard deviation between donors exceeded 5%. A statistical classification framework was developed to diagnose cytomegalovirus status using the catalog of TCR beta chain sequences. In a later analysis, V and J genes were assigned by comparing TCR nucleotide sequences against IMGT/GENE-DB human TR gene sequences. The TCRdist pipeline was used in a later analysis to assign CDR3 sequences and most-parsimonious VDJ recombination scenarios. In a later analysis, each TCR beta chain was defined by its CDR3 amino acid sequence together with its V-gene family, and reads without a unique V-gene family were excluded. To address suspected cross-contamination and a sequencing artifact, a later analysis removed roughly 580 highly shared, low-generation-probability nucleotide sequences. In a later analysis, a clonal expansion index for each public chain was calculated from normalized within-repertoire ranks of inferred template counts. A later analysis computed generation probabilities with a VDJ recombination model fitted to out-of-frame rearrangements, and checked the results against IGoR. In a later analysis, hypergeometric tests were used to score TCR-TCR, TCR-HLA and TCR-CMV co-occurrence, with a repertoire-size bias correction applied to TCR pairs. False discovery rates were estimated in a later analysis by permuting HLA or CMV assignments 20 times. In a later analysis, co-occurring TCRs were grouped using DBSCAN, and TCRdist sequence similarity was added for clustering within HLA-allele-positive subsets. For co-occurrence clustering, repertoires with fewer than 30,000 or more than 120,000 public chains were excluded, along with five repertoires with anomalous nucleotide sharing. The table was pulled from immuneACCESS by TCRdb, which kept in-frame rearrangements only. Such tables lose some clones; where checked, under half of the loss comes from unresolved V genes, and the rest has no known cause. The D gene and trimming were derived from the DNA, and the V and J assignments and clone size from that table. The sample yields under 250,000 clones; roughly four fifths were counted once. Roughly 7.4% of the sample lies in the top ten.

The sample comes from a study of cytomegalovirus exposure and HLA in healthy donors (dated by TCRdb to 2016 to 2017). With regard to the full study: An earlier analysis of some 600 of the donors reported 250 to 350 Gb of sequence data and around 110 million unique TCR beta sequences obtained from around 170 million T cells. An early release that covered around 590 HLA-typed donors contained 250 to 350 gigabases of sequencing data and around 85 million unique TCR sequences. The genetic ancestry cluster associated with self-reported Caucasian donors included 70% to 85% of the approximately 410 genotyped donors. The study aimed to test whether signatures of past pathogen exposure could be identified by cataloging public T cell receptors. The study profiled the T cell repertoires of about 720 subjects by immunosequencing and related them to cytomegalovirus serostatus. A separate validation cohort of over a hundred different subjects was used in addition to the roughly 620-subject first cohort. To predict cytomegalovirus infection status, the study brought together high-throughput TCR immunosequencing, statistical association of individual TCRs with disease status, and machine learning. A later analysis re-analyzed previously published TCR beta repertoires from hundreds of donors and added high-resolution HLA genotyping to study TCR occurrence patterns. In the later analysis, no new phenotypic data were used to find candidate immune exposures; instead, reliance was placed on TCR beta sequences and their occurrence across donors. In an earlier analysis of roughly 580 of the donors, high-throughput TCR beta sequencing was used to judge whether each TCR beta V gene segment behaved as functional or pseudogenic. Donor age, sex, ethnicity and CMV serostatus were collected together with the repertoire data. A later genetic analysis used genome-wide SNP genotypes for about 55% of the 666 donors, treating that subset as a discovery cohort. Every repertoire in the discovery cohort had been generated on one and the same sequencing platform. Class I and class II HLA loci were covered by the typing at four-digit resolution. The number of donors typed differed by locus, with about 629-640 for A, B, C, DRB1 and DQB1, 522 for DQA1, 600 to 610 for DPA1, and over 400 for DPB1. Roughly 5 DR-DQ haplotypes were handled as single units for association and clustering because linkage in the cohort was strong. On average, 235,054 unique TCR beta nucleotide sequences were sequenced per donor among more than 350 genotyped donors of the cohort, with roughly 20% of those sequences being non-productive. The research as a whole found: A later genetic analysis associated a missense DCLRE1C variant with V-gene and J-gene trimming of TCR beta chains, and an independent cohort replicated the association. In vitro tests confirmed that a few of the cytomegalovirus-associated TCR beta chains recognize cytomegalovirus antigens. HLA typing was unavailable for some donors at each locus, so association tests used only the typed subset. The only immune exposure information available for the cohort was CMV serostatus. Because counts were too low, about 15 rarely observed V segments, including chromosome 9 orphons, were left out of the earlier analysis of 500 to 750 of the donors. It was suggested by the authors that the approach could potentially be generalized to other disease states and immunological phenotypes. The presence/absence analyses assumed that sequencing depth was roughly uniform across donors, and that assumption may not be true. Specific HLA alleles were associated with roughly 16,000 TCR beta sequences at a false discovery rate of 0.05 in a later analysis. A further reported finding was that TCR beta sequences accurately predicted the HLA-A and HLA-B alleles for most subjects in the first cohort. In a later analysis, HLA-associated TCR beta chains showed more clonal expansion and lower generation probabilities than non-associated chains that were equally common. The 87-base-pair reads could not distinguish some IMGT-functional V segments, including TRBV6-2 and TRBV6-3, so those segments were excluded. A group of highly shared sequence variants was considered likely to be a technical artifact of the sequencing pipeline. The classifier was reported to diagnose cytomegalovirus status with high specificity and sensitivity in both the original and validation cohorts. In an earlier analysis of several hundred of the donors, most TCR beta V segments were observed in productive rearrangements about 87% or about 30% of the time, broadly matching IMGT annotations. While some public TCRs were present in many individuals, most TCR sequences turned up only very rarely across donors. A total of about 150 TCR beta chains were listed by the study as associated with cytomegalovirus. In a later analysis, TCR association rates were found to vary across HLA loci, with the most associated TCRs seen for DRB1 alleles and the fewest for HLA-C alleles. In a later analysis, several top co-occurrence clusters were reported to appear linked to parvovirus B19, influenza, CMV and Epstein-Barr virus. Strong co-occurrence of HLA alleles, especially DR and DQ, made assigning TCR associations to individual alleles difficult. Linkage disequilibrium might explain the correlated functional status among segregating V segments, but an unknown experimental factor could not be excluded. In a later genetic analysis, fewer N-insertions in productive TCRs were reported among donors in an Asian-associated ancestry cluster than the 666-donor mean. This cohort had only TCR beta chains sequenced, and the lack of alpha or paired-chain data limited which features could be detected. In a later analysis, most CMV-associated TCR beta chains were found to appear HLA-restricted, with HLA associations seemingly driven largely by CMV exposure.

Reading the germline V gene gives CDR1 MGHRA and CDR2 YSYEKL. Germline trimming: 0 bases from V, 4 bases from J; junction bases outside gene matches: 5. The CDR3 covers 16 residues, taking in both the cysteine and the phenylalanine. CDR3 DNA only is kept here, 48 bases in frame from base 1. Sequenced input: PBMCs. This TCR was sampled from a woman aged 60 to 75 in good health and CMV-seropositive. The chain is made from TRBV4-1 and TRBJ2-1, and 8 junction bases match TRBD2. The CDR3 protein sequence reads: CASSQEGTSGYNEQFF. The sequenced DNA is TGCGCCAGCAGCCAAGAGGGCACTAGCGGTTACAATGAGCAGTTCTTC.